These 16 T cell receptor beta chains share one sample of origin, sequenced in a study of OX40 agonist ivuxolimab in advanced cancers. Sequencing used immunoSEQ multiplex PCR; TCRdb keeps in-frame clones, though not all of them. This sample has tens of thousands of clones, with roughly 82% found just once. The material sequenced was CD4+ or CD8+ T cells sorted from blood, taken in a trial of the OX40 agonist ivuxolimab. The receptors derive from an adult with an advanced solid tumor such as melanoma, head and neck, liver or kidney cancer.

This chain links TRBV6-1 with TRBJ2-3; D is undetermined. Germline-derived CDR1 and CDR2 are MNHNS and SASEGT. There are 12 residues in the CDR3. V was clipped by 8 bases and J by 0 bases, with 6 bases between them. This CDR3 is CASARSTDTQYF. CDR3 sequence (DNA): TGTGCCAGCGCGCGGAGCACAGATACGCAGTATTTT.

The chain recombines TRBV9 with TRBJ2-7; 10 bases align to TRBD1. CDR3 size: 19 residues. J lost 2 bases, V lost 0 bases, and 14 bases had no gene match. Germline CDR1 and CDR2: SGDLS and YYNGEE. This CDR3 reads CASSVDRDRGPHFTYEQYF. CDR3 DNA sequence: TGTGCCAGCAGCGTAGACCGGGACAGGGGCCCTCACTTTACCTACGAGCAGTACTTC.

A single count supports this clone. This chain links TRBV11-3 with TRBJ2-5, with D possibly TRBD1 on 6 matching bases. The length of the CDR3 is 16 residues. Deletions cut 4 bases from V and 5 bases from J, with 20 bases between. In germline, CDR1 is SGHNT, CDR2 YENEEA. In DNA form, the CDR3 reads TGTGCCAGCAGCTCCGGGCCGGGCAGGGGTTATGAGACCCAGTACTTC. Amino acids: CASSSGPGRGYETQYF.

This clone was seen a single time. The chain joins TRBV6-6 to TRBJ1-4; 11 bases are a match to TRBD1. The V and J ends lost 6 bases and 6 bases, in that order; junction bases with no gene match: 6. The CDR3 contains 15 residues. Per the germline V gene, CDR1 is MNHNY and CDR2 is SVGAGI (reference sequence). CDR3 protein: CASRGTGGSDEKLFF. DNA for the CDR3: TGTGCCAGCAGAGGGACAGGGGGTTCGGATGAAAAACTGTTTTTT.

The chain has TRBV13 and TRBJ2-5; the D is unclear. Germline loops: CDR1 PRHDT, CDR2 FYEKMQ (reference sequence). The V end lost 4 bases, the J end lost 6 bases, and 6 bases lay between the germline ends. This CDR3 has 11 residues. The CDR3 region is CASSSGQTQYF. CDR3 sequence (DNA): TGTGCCAGCAGCTCCGGACAGACCCAGTACTTC.

CDR3 sequence: CAILDNPAYEQFF. CDR3 in DNA: TGTGCCATTCTGGATAACCCCGCTTATGAGCAGTTCTTC. This chain links TRBV10-3 with TRBJ2-1, with D hard to call. The germline CDR1 and CDR2 sequences are ENHRY and SYGVKD. The CDR3 contains 13 residues. Trimming removed 9 bases at V and 8 bases at J, with 17 bases between.

The V call is TRBV9, the J call TRBJ2-1; unclear D gene. Between the trimmed V and J ends, which lost 0 bases and 9 bases, there was a span of 4 bases. This CDR3 comprises 11 residues. The germline CDR1 and CDR2 sequences are SGDLS and YYNGEE. The CDR3 reads CASSVGSEQFF. Here the CDR3 DNA reads TGTGCCAGCAGCGTAGGTTCTGAGCAGTTCTTC.

This clone was detected once. The genes are TRBV11-2 and TRBJ1-2; D is ambiguous. Trimming pared 4 bases from V and 3 bases from J, leaving 15 bases between. The CDR3 has 15 amino acids. The germline gives CDR1 SGHAT, CDR2 FQNNGV. The DNA of the CDR3 is TGTGCCAGCAGCTCCCTATGGCGGGGTGACTATGGCTACACCTTC. Amino acid sequence: CASSSLWRGDYGYTF.

J is TRBJ2-3 and V is TRBV19; 11 nucleotides line up with TRBD2. The J segment lost 8 bases and the V segment lost 5 bases, leaving 15 bases of the junction unmatched. The CDR3 totals 17 residues. Looked up from germline, CDR1 is LNHDA and CDR2 is SQIVND (reference sequence). Written as DNA, the CDR3 is TGTGCCAGTAGTCCAGGGGGCACTAGCGGGAGTAGGGTTACGCAGTATTTT. This translates into CASSPGGTSGSRVTQYF.

The chain carries TRBV7-6 and TRBJ2-2; D unclear. Trimming removed 3 bases at V and 2 bases at J, with 1 base between. CDR3 length: 12 residues. Germline values: CDR1 SGHVS, CDR2 FNYEAQ. CDR3 nucleotide sequence: TGTGCCAGCAGCTTTAACACCGGGGAGCTGTTTTTT. The encoded protein is CASSFNTGELFF.

The chain links TRBV7-6 to TRBJ1-2; 7 nucleotides line up with TRBD1. V was clipped by 5 bases and J by 8 bases; unmatched bases: 8. This CDR3 is 13 amino acids long. Germline V lookup: CDR1 SGHVS, CDR2 FNYEAQ. CDR3: CASSPSTGRGYTF. The CDR3 coding sequence is TGTGCCAGCAGCCCCTCGACAGGGCGAGGCTACACCTTC.

The chain uses TRBV2 and TRBJ2-1; TRBD2 matches 9 bases. V shed 6 bases, J shed 6 bases, and the junction held 9 bases outside the gene matches. Germline V gene sequence: CDR1 SNHLY, CDR2 FYNNEI. This CDR3 contains 15 residues. This chain's CDR3 is CASRNERGATNEQFF. The CDR3 region has the DNA TGTGCCAGCAGAAATGAGCGGGGGGCCACCAATGAGCAGTTCTTC.

This rearrangement joins TRBV11-3 to TRBJ2-1; D might be TRBD1 (5 bases). Germline CDR1 and CDR2: SGHNT and YENEEA. Trimming removed 1 base at V and 6 bases at J, with 13 bases between. CDR3 length: 15 amino acids. The CDR3 sequence: CASSLGGLASNEQFF. The CDR3 DNA sequence: TGTGCCAGCAGCTTAGGGGGCTTGGCGAGCAATGAGCAGTTCTTC.

V is TRBV6-1 and J is TRBJ1-5; D ambiguous. Trimming cost V 0 bases and J 6 bases, with 6 bases left between them. The CDR3 loop spans 13 amino acids. CDR1 and CDR2 from the germline V gene are MNHNS and SASEGT. CDR3 nucleotides: TGTGCCAGCAGTGAAGCGTCCGCTCAGCCCCAGCATTTT. This gives the protein CASSEASAQPQHF.

V and J are TRBV7-8 and TRBJ2-1; D is unresolved. CDR3 length: 11 amino acids. Trimming took 1 base from V and 8 from J, leaving 3 bases between them. Germline V lookup: CDR1 SGHVS, CDR2 FQNEAQ. The chain's CDR3 is CASSLEHEQFF. The CDR3 DNA is TGTGCCAGCAGCTTAGAACATGAGCAGTTCTTC.

This chain links TRBV27 with TRBJ2-7, with TRBD1 matching 8 bases. V gave up 6 bases and J gave up 3 bases; unmatched junction bases: 4. Germline V gene lookup returns CDR1 MNHEY and CDR2 SMNVEV (reference sequence). This CDR3 is 13 amino acids long. This chain's CDR3 is CASRLTGGYEQYF. DNA for the CDR3: TGTGCCAGCAGGCTAACAGGGGGCTACGAGCAGTACTTC.